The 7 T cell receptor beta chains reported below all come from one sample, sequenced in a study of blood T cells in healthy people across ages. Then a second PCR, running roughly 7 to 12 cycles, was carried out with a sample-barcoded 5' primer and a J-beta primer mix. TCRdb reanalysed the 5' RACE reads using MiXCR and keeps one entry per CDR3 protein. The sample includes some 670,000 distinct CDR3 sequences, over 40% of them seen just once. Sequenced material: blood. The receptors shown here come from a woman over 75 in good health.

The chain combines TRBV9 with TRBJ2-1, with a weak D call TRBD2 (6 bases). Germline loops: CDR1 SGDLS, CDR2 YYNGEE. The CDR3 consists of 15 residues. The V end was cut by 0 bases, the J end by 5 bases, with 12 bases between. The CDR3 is CASSVDPSGDNEQFF. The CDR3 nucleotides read TGTGCCAGCAGCGTAGACCCTTCGGGGGACAATGAGCAGTTCTTC.

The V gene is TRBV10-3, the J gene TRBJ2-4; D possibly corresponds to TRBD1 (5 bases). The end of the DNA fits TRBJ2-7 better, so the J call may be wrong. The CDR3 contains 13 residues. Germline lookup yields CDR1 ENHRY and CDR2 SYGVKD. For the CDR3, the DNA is TGTGCCATCAGCCAGGACAACATGTACGAGCAGTACTTC. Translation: CAISQDNMYEQYF.

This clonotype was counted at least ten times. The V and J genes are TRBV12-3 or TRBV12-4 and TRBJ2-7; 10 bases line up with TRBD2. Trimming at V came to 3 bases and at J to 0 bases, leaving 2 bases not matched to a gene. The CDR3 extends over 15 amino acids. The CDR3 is CASSFGLAVSYEQYF. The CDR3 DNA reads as TGTGCCAGCAGTTTTGGACTAGCGGTCTCCTACGAGCAGTACTTC.

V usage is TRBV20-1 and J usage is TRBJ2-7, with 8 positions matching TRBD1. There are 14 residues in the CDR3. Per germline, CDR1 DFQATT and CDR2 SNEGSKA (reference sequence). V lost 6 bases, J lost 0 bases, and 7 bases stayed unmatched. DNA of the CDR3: TGCAGTGCAACCCGGGACAGGACCTCCTACGAGCAGTACTTC. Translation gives CSATRDRTSYEQYF.

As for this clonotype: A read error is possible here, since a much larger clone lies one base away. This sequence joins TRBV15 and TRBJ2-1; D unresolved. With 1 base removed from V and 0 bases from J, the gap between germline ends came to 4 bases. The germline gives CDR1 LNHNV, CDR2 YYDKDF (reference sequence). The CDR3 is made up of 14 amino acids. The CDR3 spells CATSRVASYNEQFF. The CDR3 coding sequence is TGTGCCACCAGCAGAGTTGCCTCCTACAATGAGCAGTTCTTC. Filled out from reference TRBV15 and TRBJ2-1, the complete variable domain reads DAMVIQNPRYQVTQFGKPVTLSCSQTLNHNVMYWYQQKSSQAPKLLFHYYDKDFNNEADTPDNFQSRRPNTSFCFLDIRSPGLGDTAMYLCATSRVASYNEQFFGPGTRLTVL.

CDR3: CASIWRDQYNSPLHF. The CDR3, as DNA: TGTGCCAGCATCTGGAGGGATCAATATAATTCACCCCTCCACTTT. The rearrangement links TRBV6-1 to TRBJ1-6, with D hard to call. V was trimmed by 7 bases and J by 4 bases, leaving 14 bases between them. CDR3 size: 15 residues. The germline V gene encodes CDR1 MNHNS and CDR2 SASEGT.

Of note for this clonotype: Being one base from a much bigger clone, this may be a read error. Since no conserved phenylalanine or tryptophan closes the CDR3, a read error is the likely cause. The CDR3 DNA sequence: TGTGCCAGCAAACGACAGGGGAGCACAGATACGCAGTATATT. Translated: CASKRQGSTDTQYI. The V call is TRBV27, the J call TRBJ2-3; the match to TRBD1 covers 8 bases. This CDR3 has 14 amino acids. V shed 7 bases, J shed 0 bases, and the junction held 3 bases outside the gene matches. Per the germline V gene, CDR1 is MNHEY and CDR2 is SMNVEV (reference sequence).